The clone carrying this T cell receptor beta chain was seen only a few times. Its antigen is as yet unknown. This specimen belongs to a study of T cells in Graves' hyperthyroidism and ophthalmopathy. Study results and limitations: The model foresaw ophthalmopathy a median 6.5 months prior to onset.

RNA transcripts provided the source from which TCR beta CDR3 regions were amplified. The primer set for the first-round RT-PCR of the TCR CDR3 was HTBI. TCRdb reprocessed the multiplex PCR reads with MiXCR, giving one entry per CDR3 protein. Of around 380,000 distinct CDR3 sequences listed, roughly 14% are singletons. This CDR3 is built from 16 residues. The germline V gene encodes CDR1 SGHRS and CDR2 YFSETQ. The junction had 5 bases not matched to a gene; V was cut back by 3 bases and J by 2 bases. Diagnostic decisions used clinical symptoms, serum thyroxine and TRAb, thyroid ultrasound and orbital computed tomography.

Material for sequencing was blood. This chain connects TRBV5-1 to TRBJ2-3, with 11 bases matching TRBD2. This sequence originates from a man aged 30 to 45 with Graves' hyperthyroidism that later progressed to Graves' ophthalmopathy. CDR3 in amino acids: CASSSGLAGLTDTQYF. Here the CDR3 DNA reads TGCGCCAGCAGCTCCGGACTAGCGGGCCTCACAGATACGCAGTATTTT.